A selection of T cell receptor beta chains follows, all from one sample in a study of beta chain features in type 1 diabetes. TCRdb keeps only in-frame clones here, not all; method: immunoSEQ multiplex PCR. This sample has about 370,000 clones; around 16% occur once, and the top ten carry around 0.02%. The sample taken for sequencing was naive CD4+ T cells from blood. These receptors were obtained from a woman in her late teens or twenties in good health. CDR3s include the opening cysteine and the closing phenylalanine or tryptophan. Fields, in order: J gene, clone size, V gene, D gene, CDR3 DNA, CDR3 protein. A D gene is named only where the DNA matches it firmly. A row's size may be missing; if present it is once, few, many or a size class.

>TRBJ2-6|few|TRBV28|TRBD2
TGTGCCAGCAGTTTCGGCGGGAGGTTTCGCCCTGGGGCCAACGTCCTGACTTTC
CASSFGGRFRPGANVLTF
>TRBJ2-5|-|TRBV7-3|-
TGTGCCAGCAGCGTAGAGGGTTACCAAGAGACCCAGTACTTC
CASSVEGYQETQYF
>TRBJ2-2|-|TRBV7-2|TRBD2
TGTGCCAGCAGACGACTAGCGGGGAACACCGGGGAGCTGTTTTTT
CASRRLAGNTGELFF
>TRBJ2-1|-|TRBV2|TRBD2
TGTGCCAGCAGTGTTACGGCTAGCGGGAGAGGTGAGCAGTTCTTC
CASSVTASGRGEQFF
>TRBJ2-3|-|TRBV6-5|-
TGTGCCAGCAGTGACGTTCAGGGTCCGGATACGCAGTATTTT
CASSDVQGPDTQYF
>TRBJ2-1|-|TRBV4-3|TRBD2
TGCGCCAGCAGCCAAGATACGTCGCTAGCGGGAGGGCCGGTCAATGAGCAGTTCTTC
CASSQDTSLAGGPVNEQFF
>TRBJ2-7|once|TRBV30|TRBD2
TGTGCCTGGAGTGTCCCAGGACTAGCGGGAGGCTACGAGCAGTACTTC
CAWSVPGLAGGYEQYF
>TRBJ2-7|-|TRBV9|TRBD2
TGTGCCAGCAGCGTAGTGGGGACTAGCGCCCCGTACGAGCAGTACTTC
CASSVVGTSAPYEQYF
>TRBJ1-1|few|TRBV13|-
TGTGCCAGCAGCGGGAGGTCTGAAGCTTTCTTT
CASSGRSEAFF
>TRBJ2-7|-|TRBV29-1|TRBD2
TGCAGCGGGAAGCTTTCCGGGAGGTACGAGCAGTACTTC
CSGKLSGRYEQYF
>TRBJ2-1|-|TRBV15|TRBD2
TGTGCCACCAGCAGCGCTGGACTAGCTTTCTACAATGAGCAGTTCTTC
CATSSAGLAFYNEQFF
>TRBJ2-3|few|TRBV29-1|-
TGCAGCGTCGGGGGTACCGCAGATACGCAGTATTTT
CSVGGTADTQYF
>TRBJ2-3|-|TRBV7-2|TRBD2
TGTGCCAGCAGCCCCAAAGCGGGAGGAGGGACAGATACGCAGTATTTT
CASSPKAGGGTDTQYF
>TRBJ1-3|-|TRBV7-2|-
TGTGCCAGCAGCTTAGCGCACACCTCTGGAAACACCATATATTTT
CASSLAHTSGNTIYF
>TRBJ2-1|-|TRBV19|-
TGTGCCAGTACTCCTATCAGGGGGGCCCTTGATGAGCAGTTCTTC
CASTPIRGALDEQFF
>TRBJ2-3|few|TRBV27|TRBD1
TGTGCCAGCGGATTTACAGGGGGCGTTGGTGCAGATACGCAGTATTTT
CASGFTGGVGADTQYF
>TRBJ2-1|-|TRBV7-9|TRBD1
TGTGCCAGCAGCCCCCGGACAGGGCTCGATGAGCAGTTCTTC
CASSPRTGLDEQFF
>TRBJ2-1|-|TRBV2|-
TGTGCCAGCAGTCGACCAGCGGATAGCTCCTACAATGAGCAGTTCTTC
CASSRPADSSYNEQFF
>TRBJ2-1|few|TRBV7-2|-
TGTGCCAGCAGCTTAGAGAGTGAGCAGTTCTTC
CASSLESEQFF
>TRBJ1-1|few|TRBV30|-
TGTGCCTGGAGTGTTGGGCAGCCAGGGCACACTGAAGCTTTCTTT
CAWSVGQPGHTEAFF
>TRBJ2-1|few|TRBV7-3|TRBD2
TGTGCCAGCACCCCCGGACTAGCGGGTTTAGACAATGAGCAGTTCTTC
CASTPGLAGLDNEQFF
>TRBJ2-3|-|TRBV6-4|-
TGTGCCAGCAGTGACTCGGGGGCGGGCACAGATACGCAGTATTTT
CASSDSGAGTDTQYF
>TRBJ1-1|-|TRBV9|TRBD1
TGTGCCACGGGGACGACAGGGCCTGAAGCTTTCTTT
CATGTTGPEAFF
>TRBJ2-6|-|TRBV27|TRBD1
TGTGCCAGCAGTTTCCAGACAGGGGCTGGGGCCAACGTCCTGACTTTC
CASSFQTGAGANVLTF
>TRBJ2-1|-|TRBV27|TRBD1
TGTGCCAGCAACCAGGACAGGGGTCTTAATGAGCAGTTCTTC
CASNQDRGLNEQFF
>TRBJ2-1|-|TRBV5-1|TRBD1
TGCGCCAGCAGCTCCGGGACAGGCTACAATGAGCAGTTCTTC
CASSSGTGYNEQFF
>TRBJ2-7|-|TRBV28|TRBD1
TGTGCCAGCATAGGGACAGGGCTCCTCGAGCAGTACTTC
CASIGTGLLEQYF
>TRBJ1-5|few|TRBV2|TRBD1
TGTGCCAGCAGATCCAAGGACAGGATCAATCAGCCCCAGCATTTT
CASRSKDRINQPQHF
>TRBJ2-3|-|TRBV9|-
TGTGCCAGCAGCGGTGCAGGGGATACGCAGTATTTT
CASSGAGDTQYF
>TRBJ2-7|-|TRBV6-5|-
TGTGCCAGCAGTTACGGTGGGGAGTCCTACGAGCAGTACTTC
CASSYGGESYEQYF
>TRBJ2-2|-|TRBV19|TRBD1
TGTGCCAGTAGTATGAGGTCCGGGACAGGTGCCCCGGGCACCGGGGAGCTGTTTTTT
CASSMRSGTGAPGTGELFF